The 2 T cell receptor beta chains reported below all come from one sample, sequenced in a study of shared clonotypes between healthy human individuals. TCRdb's table, derived via immunoSEQ multiplex PCR, lists solely in-frame clones and lacks some. The sample yields about 1.1 million clones, 70% to 80% seen once. Sequenced sample: memory CD4+ T cells from PBMCs. Subset in this sample: CD45RA-negative fraction. All receptors come from a man younger than 35 in good health. Some clones in this sample may be carry-over from other donors' samples.

This clone has a count of ten or more. This sequence joins TRBV28 and TRBJ2-1, with TRBD2 identical over 13 bases. The CDR3 contains 16 residues. V was clipped by 6 bases and J by 2 bases; unmatched bases: 4. The germline V gene has CDR1 MDHEN and CDR2 SYDVKM. CDR3 loop: CASRRGTSGTYNEQFF. The CDR3 nucleotides read TGTGCCAGCAGGCGGGGGACTAGCGGGACCTACAATGAGCAGTTCTTC.

This clone showed up just once. The rearrangement links TRBV4-3 to TRBJ2-3; 14 bases map to TRBD2. Germline V lookup: CDR1 LGHNA, CDR2 YSLEER. The CDR3 runs to 16 residues. J gave up 4 bases and V 4 bases, and 4 bases lay outside the gene matches. CDR3 bases: TGCGCCAGCAGCCCGACTAGCGGGAGGGTGCCAGATACGCAGTATTTT. Translating it yields CASSPTSGRVPDTQYF.